The clone carrying this T cell receptor (beta chain) was observed once. Its cognate antigen is unknown. The assay was immunoSEQ multiplex PCR, and TCRdb's table has in-frame clones only and misses some. Here the sample spans 150,000 or so clones, about 87% being singletons. These data belong to a study of T cell responses to AZD1222 COVID-19 vaccine. Study findings and constraints: No day 14 peak samples; only post-peak repertoires were characterized. Females outnumbered males among donors, who were mostly white British; clonal diversity was possibly underestimated.

Specimen: peripheral blood, collected on day 0 of AZD1222 vaccination. The receptor's source is an adult in good health.

Written as DNA, the CDR3 is TGTGCCAGTAGTCCCTCGGTGGGACCAGGGGAAAAACTGTTTTTT. It codes for CASSPSVGPGEKLFF. This chain uses TRBV19 with TRBJ1-4; a possible D gene is TRBD1 (5 bases). V shed 5 bases and J shed 8 bases, with 18 bases lying between them. There are 15 residues in the CDR3. Germline CDR1 is LNHDA and CDR2 is SQIVND (reference sequence).